The 8 T cell receptor beta chains below all came from one sample that was sequenced in a study of identifying expanded T cells in peripheral blood. The repertoire was sequenced with immunoSEQ multiplex PCR; TCRdb's copy has only in-frame clones and lacks some. This table has roughly 100,000 clones, about 91% appearing once. The source material was blood. The receptors come from a person between 18 and 75 years old in good health.

This rearrangement joins TRBV19 to TRBJ2-5; the D is unclear. Germline assignment: CDR1 LNHDA and CDR2 SQIVND (reference sequence). The CDR3 sequence is 14 residues long. V gave up 2 bases and J gave up 1 base, with 8 bases separating them. The DNA of the CDR3 is TGTGCCAGTAGTATATTCGGCAGCCAAGAGACCCAGTACTTC. Translated: CASSIFGSQETQYF.

This chain connects TRBV18 to TRBJ2-7; 8 bases are a match to TRBD1. This CDR3 has 15 residues. Germline CDR1 and CDR2: KGHSH and LQKENI. The junction had 9 bases not matched to a gene; V was cut back by 4 bases and J by 4 bases. As DNA, the CDR3 is TGTGCCAGCTCACGGGGACAGGCGCCCACTTACGAGCAGTACTTC. Protein product: CASSRGQAPTYEQYF.

The chain recombines TRBV9 with TRBJ2-3; 7 bases line up with TRBD1. Trimming took 3 bases from V and 0 from J; bases not matched to a gene: 4. The CDR3 length is 15 residues. Germline values: CDR1 SGDLS, CDR2 YYNGEE. The CDR3 region is CASSASQGSTDTQYF. DNA of the CDR3: TGTGCCAGCAGCGCCTCACAGGGGAGCACAGATACGCAGTATTTT.

As for this clone: This same CDR3 is encoded by further DNA sequences in the sample. The rearrangement uses TRBV6-5 and TRBJ1-1, with D unclear. The CDR3 loop spans 13 amino acids. The germline V gene has CDR1 MNHEY and CDR2 SVGAGI. V was cut by 2 bases and J by 1 base, with 5 bases left in between. The CDR3 spells CASSYPGNTEAFF. The CDR3 bases are TGTGCCAGCAGTTACCCGGGGAACACTGAAGCTTTCTTT.

The chain has TRBV7-3 and TRBJ2-2; D is possibly TRBD1 (6 bases). Trimming took 4 bases from V and 4 from J, leaving 13 bases between them. Germline CDR1 is SGHTA and CDR2 is FQGTGA. The CDR3 has 15 residues. CDR3 DNA sequence: TGTGCCAGCAGCTCGAGGGGGTCGAGCACCGGGGAGCTGTTTTTT. Protein sequence: CASSSRGSSTGELFF. Full variable domain (outside the CDR3, taken from reference TRBV7-3 and TRBJ2-2): GAGVSQTPSNKVTEKGKYVELRCDPISGHTALYWYRQSLGQGPEFLIYFQGTGAADDSGLPNDRFFAVRPEGSVSTLKIQRTERGDSAVYLCASSSRGSSTGELFFGEGSRLTVL.

The chain couples TRBV21-1 to TRBJ2-3; the DNA was not used to check the table's D call, TRBD1. TRBV21-1 is marked as a pseudogene. This CDR3 comprises 16 residues. CDR3 in DNA: TGTGCCAGCAGCAAAGGACAGGGCTCGAACACAGATACGCAGTATTTT. Encoded protein: CASSKGQGSNTDTQYF.

The gene calls are TRBV10-3 and TRBJ2-5, with 9 bases fitting TRBD2. There are 14 residues in the CDR3. V lost 6 bases and J lost 5; bases outside the gene matches: 7. Per germline, CDR1 ENHRY and CDR2 SYGVKD. CDR3 residues: CAIRGSGSGETQYF. CDR3 sequence (DNA): TGTGCCATCAGGGGTAGCGGGAGTGGTGAGACCCAGTACTTC.

V gene TRBV6-1 combines with J gene TRBJ2-5; TRBD2 matches at 7 bases. This CDR3 contains 18 residues. The V segment lost 4 bases and the J segment 1 base; nucleotides outside the gene matches: 15. Per the germline V gene, CDR1 is MNHNS and CDR2 is SASEGT. The chain's CDR3 is CASSVYVRQSGVQETQYF. The DNA of the CDR3 is TGTGCCAGCAGTGTTTACGTACGACAAAGCGGGGTCCAAGAGACCCAGTACTTC.